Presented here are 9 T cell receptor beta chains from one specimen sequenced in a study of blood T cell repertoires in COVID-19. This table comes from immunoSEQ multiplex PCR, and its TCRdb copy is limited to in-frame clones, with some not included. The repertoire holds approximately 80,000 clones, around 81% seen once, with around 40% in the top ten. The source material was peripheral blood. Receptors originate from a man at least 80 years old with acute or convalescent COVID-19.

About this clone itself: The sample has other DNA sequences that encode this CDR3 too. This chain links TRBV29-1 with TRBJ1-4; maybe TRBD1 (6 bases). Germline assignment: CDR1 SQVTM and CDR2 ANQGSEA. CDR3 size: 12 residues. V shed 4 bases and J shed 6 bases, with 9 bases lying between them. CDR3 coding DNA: TGCAGCGTTGTACAGGGAGATGAAAAACTGTTTTTT. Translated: CSVVQGDEKLFF.

The CDR3 DNA follows: TGTGCCAGCAGCTTGCAGGGGATTAATGAAAAACTGTTTTTT. Protein: CASSLQGINEKLFF. The rearrangement uses TRBV5-8 and TRBJ1-4; the D gene is possibly TRBD1 (6 bases). V lost 1 base and J 4 bases, leaving 8 bases between the germline ends. Germline-derived CDR1 and CDR2 are SGHTS and YDEGEE. The CDR3 covers 14 residues. Supplemented by reference TRBV5-8 and TRBJ1-4, the full variable domain reads EAGVTQSPTHLIKTRGQQATLRCSPISGHTSVYWYQQALGLGLQFLLWYDEGEERNRGNFPPRFSGRQFPNYSSELNVNALELEDSALYLCASSLQGINEKLFFGSGTQLSVL.

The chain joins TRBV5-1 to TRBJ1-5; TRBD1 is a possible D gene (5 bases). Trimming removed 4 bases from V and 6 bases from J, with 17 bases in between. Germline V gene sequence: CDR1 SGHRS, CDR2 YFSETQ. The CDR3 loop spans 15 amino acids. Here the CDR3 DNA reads TGCGCCAGCAGCGAAAGGGGAGGTTTAGGTCAGCCCCAGCATTTT. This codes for CASSERGGLGQPQHF.

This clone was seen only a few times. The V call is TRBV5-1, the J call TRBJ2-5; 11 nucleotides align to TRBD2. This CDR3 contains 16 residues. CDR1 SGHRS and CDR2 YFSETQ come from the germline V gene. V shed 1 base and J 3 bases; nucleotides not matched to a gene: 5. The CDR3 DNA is TGCGCCAGCAGCTTGTTCGGGACTAGCGGAGAAGAGACCCAGTACTTC. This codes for CASSLFGTSGEETQYF.

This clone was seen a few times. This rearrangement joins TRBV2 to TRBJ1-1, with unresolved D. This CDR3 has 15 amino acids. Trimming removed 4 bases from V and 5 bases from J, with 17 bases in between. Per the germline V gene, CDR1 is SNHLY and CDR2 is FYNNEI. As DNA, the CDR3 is TGTGCCAGCAGTGTCCCAGGTAACCCTGGGACTGAAGCTTTCTTT. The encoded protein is CASSVPGNPGTEAFF. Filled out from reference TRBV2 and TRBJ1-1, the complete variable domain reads EPEVTQTPSHQVTQMGQEVILRCVPISNHLYFYWYRQILGQKVEFLVSFYNNEISEKSEIFDDQFSVERPDGSNFTLKIRSTKLEDSAMYFCASSVPGNPGTEAFFGQGTRLTVV.

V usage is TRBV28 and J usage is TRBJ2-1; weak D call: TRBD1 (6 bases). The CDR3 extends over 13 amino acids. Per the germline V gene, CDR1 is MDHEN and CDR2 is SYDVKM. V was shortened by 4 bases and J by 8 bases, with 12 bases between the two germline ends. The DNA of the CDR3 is TGTGCCAGCAGTTCGTACAGGGACGATGAGCAGTTCTTC. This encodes CASSSYRDDEQFF.

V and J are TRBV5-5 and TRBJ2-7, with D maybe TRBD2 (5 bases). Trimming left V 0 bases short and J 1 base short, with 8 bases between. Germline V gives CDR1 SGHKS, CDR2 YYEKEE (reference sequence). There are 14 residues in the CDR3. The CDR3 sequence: CASSLVGRSYEQYF. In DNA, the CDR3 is TGTGCCAGCAGCTTGGTTGGGAGATCCTACGAGCAGTACTTC.

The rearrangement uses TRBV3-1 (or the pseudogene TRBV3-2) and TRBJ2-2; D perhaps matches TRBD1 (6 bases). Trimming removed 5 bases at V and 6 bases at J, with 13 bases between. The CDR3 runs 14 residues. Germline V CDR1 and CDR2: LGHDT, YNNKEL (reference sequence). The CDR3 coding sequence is TGTGCCAGCAGCGCCAGGGGTGGGGCCGGGGAGCTGTTTTTT. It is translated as CASSARGGAGELFF.

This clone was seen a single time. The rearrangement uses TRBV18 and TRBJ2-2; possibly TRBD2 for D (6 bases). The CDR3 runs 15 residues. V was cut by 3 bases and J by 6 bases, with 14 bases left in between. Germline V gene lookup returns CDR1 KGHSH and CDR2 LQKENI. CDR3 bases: TGTGCCAGCTCACCGGGGGGATCCTCGGCCGGGGAGCTGTTTTTT. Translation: CASSPGGSSAGELFF.